The source of this TCR beta chain is a study of T cell repertoires in cytomegalovirus infection. Overall study: Public TCR beta signatures indicated both CMV infection and matching HLA type. Regarding the study as a whole: Totalled public TCR beta family frequency picked out people who carried CMV plus the relevant HLA. The ex vivo response was dominated by HLA-C-restricted CMV-specific TCR beta clonotypes.

A remark on this clonotype: Its antigen is still unknown.

TCRdb ran MiXCR on the reads and lists one entry per CDR3 protein. The sample contains about 130,000 distinct CDR3 sequences, about 24% of which appear only once. Trimming stripped 5 bases from V and 7 bases from J, with 14 bases between. The CDR3 runs to 13 residues. The chain carries TRBV12-3 or TRBV12-4 and TRBJ1-1; D perhaps matches TRBD1 (6 bases). The sequenced sample was PBMCs, sequenced either directly or after in vitro stimulation (not recorded which). The TCR was taken from a human donor in good health (CMV status not recorded). Some clones in this sample may be carry-over from other donors' samples. DNA of the CDR3: TGTGCCAGCAGTCAACAGGGAGTGGGTGAAGCTTTCTTT. The encoded protein is CASSQQGVGEAFF.